Listed below are T cell receptor beta chains from one sample, sequenced in a study of read filtering for tumor transcriptome and immune sequencing. TCRdb reprocessed the reads via MiXCR and lists one record per CDR3 protein. The table includes about 46,000 distinct CDR3 sequences, approximately 12% detected once. The sequenced material came from a population of CD138-negative cells sorted from bone marrow. The receptor source for this set is a donor aged 40 or older with multiple myeloma. CDR3s include the opening cysteine and the closing phenylalanine or tryptophan. D genes are given only for firm matches. Expanded clones get a size class; other rows say once, few or many, or leave the size out.

j_gene: TRBJ2-3; abundance: many; d_gene: NA; v_gene: TRBV12-3/TRBV12-4; CDR3aa: CASSSDRTTQYF; CDR3nt: TGTGCCAGCAGCTCCGACCGGACGACGCAGTATTTT
j_gene: TRBJ2-7; abundance: many; d_gene: NA; v_gene: TRBV28; CDR3aa: CASTDGARHSYEQYF; CDR3nt: TGTGCCAGCACCGACGGGGCCCGACACTCCTACGAGCAGTACTTC
j_gene: TRBJ1-1; abundance: many; d_gene: TRBD1; v_gene: TRBV5-1; CDR3aa: CASSLGSAGTGLVTEAFF; CDR3nt: TGCGCCAGCAGCTTGGGATCGGCCGGGACAGGACTTGTAACTGAAGCTTTCTTT
j_gene: TRBJ2-2; abundance: many; d_gene: NA; v_gene: TRBV4-1; CDR3aa: CASSQVFKGELFF; CDR3nt: TGCGCCAGCAGCCAAGTCTTTAAGGGGGAGCTGTTTTTT
j_gene: TRBJ2-6; abundance: many; d_gene: NA; v_gene: TRBV7-2; CDR3aa: CASSLMGSPGANVLTF; CDR3nt: TGTGCCAGCAGCCTGATGGGGTCTCCTGGGGCCAACGTCCTGACTTTC
j_gene: TRBJ2-1; abundance: medium-sized; d_gene: NA; v_gene: TRBV7-2; CDR3aa: CASSSWNEQFF; CDR3nt: TGTGCCAGCAGCTCGTGGAATGAGCAGTTCTTC
j_gene: TRBJ2-5; abundance: many; d_gene: NA; v_gene: TRBV7-9; CDR3aa: CASSPRDGKETQYF; CDR3nt: TGTGCCAGCAGCCCCCGGGACGGGAAAGAGACCCAGTACTTC
j_gene: TRBJ2-3; abundance: many; d_gene: TRBD1; v_gene: TRBV29-1; CDR3aa: CSVGRTGVGTDTQYF; CDR3nt: TGCAGCGTTGGGCGGACAGGGGTGGGCACAGATACGCAGTATTTT
j_gene: TRBJ2-1; abundance: many; d_gene: TRBD2; v_gene: TRBV30; CDR3aa: CAWSPYPGLAACGEQFF; CDR3nt: TGTGCCTGGAGTCCCTACCCGGGACTAGCTGCTTGCGGTGAGCAGTTCTTC
j_gene: TRBJ1-1; abundance: many; d_gene: NA; v_gene: TRBV20-1; CDR3aa: CSAPPGGPEAFF; CDR3nt: TGCAGTGCTCCCCCGGGGGGCCCTGAAGCTTTCTTT
j_gene: TRBJ1-5; abundance: many; d_gene: NA; v_gene: TRBV20-1; CDR3aa: CSARPDPNQPQHF; CDR3nt: TGCAGTGCTAGACCGGACCCTAATCAGCCCCAGCATTTT
j_gene: TRBJ2-5; abundance: many; d_gene: NA; v_gene: TRBV29-1; CDR3aa: CSVEIQETQYF; CDR3nt: TGCAGCGTGGAAATTCAAGAGACCCAGTACTTC
j_gene: TRBJ2-1; abundance: many; d_gene: TRBD1; v_gene: TRBV29-1; CDR3aa: CSVAGQGHEQFF; CDR3nt: TGCAGCGTTGCTGGACAGGGCCATGAGCAGTTCTTC
j_gene: TRBJ1-1; abundance: many; d_gene: NA; v_gene: TRBV7-9; CDR3aa: CASSRNRGGMNTEAFF; CDR3nt: TGTGCCAGCAGCCGCAATCGTGGAGGTATGAACACTGAAGCTTTCTTT
j_gene: TRBJ2-3; abundance: many; d_gene: TRBD2; v_gene: TRBV24-1; CDR3aa: CATSDSSGRASTDTQYF; CDR3nt: TGTGCCACCAGTGATTCTAGCGGGAGAGCTAGCACAGATACGCAGTATTTT
j_gene: TRBJ2-5; abundance: few; d_gene: NA; v_gene: TRBV20-1; CDR3aa: CSARSGFQETQYF; CDR3nt: TGCAGTGCTAGGTCAGGGTTTCAAGAGACCCAGTACTTC
j_gene: TRBJ1-1; abundance: many; d_gene: TRBD1; v_gene: TRBV12-3/TRBV12-4; CDR3aa: CASSFSGGSRTEAFF; CDR3nt: TGTGCCAGCAGTTTTTCAGGGGGGTCGAGGACTGAAGCTTTCTTT
j_gene: TRBJ2-4; abundance: NA; d_gene: NA; v_gene: TRBV10-2; CDR3aa: CASVGDWIAKNIQYF; CDR3nt: TGCGCCAGCGTAGGGGACTGGATAGCCAAAAACATCCAGTACTTC
j_gene: TRBJ2-7; abundance: many; d_gene: NA; v_gene: TRBV6-2/TRBV6-3; CDR3aa: CASSLNPYEQYF; CDR3nt: TGTGCCAGCAGTCTAAATCCTTACGAGCAGTACTTC
j_gene: TRBJ1-1; abundance: few; d_gene: TRBD1; v_gene: TRBV6-6; CDR3aa: CASTPRQGTNTEAFF; CDR3nt: TGTGCCAGCACCCCACGACAGGGGACAAACACTGAAGCTTTCTTT
j_gene: TRBJ2-1; abundance: many; d_gene: NA; v_gene: TRBV7-2; CDR3aa: CASSLGGGPEQFF; CDR3nt: TGTGCCAGCAGCTTAGGCGGGGGCCCTGAGCAGTTCTTC
j_gene: TRBJ2-7; abundance: once; d_gene: TRBD1; v_gene: TRBV7-6; CDR3aa: CASSPGTGVEQYF; CDR3nt: TGTGCCAGCAGCCCAGGGACAGGCGTTGAGCAGTACTTC
j_gene: TRBJ2-3; abundance: many; d_gene: NA; v_gene: TRBV10-3; CDR3aa: CANGDSTDTQYF; CDR3nt: TGTGCCAACGGGGACAGCACAGATACGCAGTATTTT
j_gene: TRBJ1-2; abundance: many; d_gene: NA; v_gene: TRBV20-1; CDR3aa: CSARSLEQSYGGDYGYTF; CDR3nt: TGCAGTGCTAGAAGTTTAGAGCAATCGTACGGGGGAGACTATGGCTACACCTTC
j_gene: TRBJ2-1; abundance: NA; d_gene: NA; v_gene: TRBV6-6; CDR3aa: CAMQRGPYNEQFF; CDR3nt: TGTGCCATGCAGAGGGGTCCCTACAATGAGCAGTTCTTC
j_gene: TRBJ1-1; abundance: many; d_gene: NA; v_gene: TRBV7-2; CDR3aa: CASSYAVRTEAFF; CDR3nt: TGTGCCAGCAGCTACGCCGTAAGGACTGAAGCTTTCTTT
j_gene: TRBJ1-4; abundance: once; d_gene: NA; v_gene: TRBV7-9; CDR3aa: CASSHGSLEKLFF; CDR3nt: TGTGCCAGCAGCCATGGGAGCTTGGAAAAACTGTTCTTT
j_gene: TRBJ2-7; abundance: many; d_gene: NA; v_gene: TRBV27; CDR3aa: CASSPDQTLHEQYF; CDR3nt: TGTGCCAGCAGTCCAGACCAAACTCTCCACGAGCAGTACTTC
j_gene: TRBJ2-2; abundance: many; d_gene: TRBD2; v_gene: TRBV7-2; CDR3aa: CASSPNPGLAGKNTGELFF; CDR3nt: TGTGCCAGCAGCCCGAATCCGGGACTAGCGGGAAAGAACACCGGGGAGCTGTTTTTT
j_gene: TRBJ2-3; abundance: many; d_gene: TRBD2; v_gene: TRBV20-1; CDR3aa: CSATRLAGATDTQYF; CDR3nt: TGCAGTGCTACCCGACTAGCGGGAGCGACAGATACGCAGTATTTT
j_gene: TRBJ2-1; abundance: many; d_gene: NA; v_gene: TRBV20-1; CDR3aa: CSAREGGGGSNEQFF; CDR3nt: TGCAGTGCTAGAGAAGGGGGAGGCGGTTCCAATGAGCAGTTCTTC
j_gene: TRBJ2-7; abundance: NA; d_gene: NA; v_gene: TRBV28; CDR3aa: CASSPLRYEQYF; CDR3nt: TGTGCCAGCAGTCCTCTACGCTACGAGCAGTACTTC
j_gene: TRBJ2-7; abundance: many; d_gene: NA; v_gene: TRBV29-1; CDR3aa: CSVEGAGYEQYF; CDR3nt: TGCAGCGTTGAAGGGGCCGGGTACGAGCAGTACTTC
j_gene: TRBJ2-3; abundance: NA; d_gene: NA; v_gene: TRBV28; CDR3aa: CATQGSTDTQYF; CDR3nt: TGTGCCACCCAGGGTAGCACAGATACGCAGTATTTT
j_gene: TRBJ1-2; abundance: few; d_gene: NA; v_gene: TRBV7-8; CDR3aa: CASSPRRGSSYGYTF; CDR3nt: TGTGCCAGCAGCCCCCGCCGGGGATCATCCTATGGCTACACCTTC
j_gene: TRBJ2-1; abundance: many; d_gene: TRBD2; v_gene: TRBV6-6; CDR3aa: CASGGSTNEQFF; CDR3nt: TGTGCCAGCGGCGGGAGTACGAATGAGCAGTTCTTC
j_gene: TRBJ1-2; abundance: many; d_gene: TRBD1; v_gene: TRBV27; CDR3aa: CASSPYRDRVEGYTF; CDR3nt: TGTGCCAGCAGTCCCTACCGGGACAGGGTCGAGGGCTACACCTTC
j_gene: TRBJ1-1; abundance: many; d_gene: NA; v_gene: TRBV7-9; CDR3aa: CASRGWRNTEAFF; CDR3nt: TGTGCCAGCAGAGGGTGGAGGAACACTGAAGCTTTCTTT
j_gene: TRBJ2-1; abundance: many; d_gene: TRBD2; v_gene: TRBV20-1; CDR3aa: CSARDSLAGGVHNEQFF; CDR3nt: TGCAGTGCTAGAGATTCCCTAGCGGGAGGGGTACACAATGAGCAGTTCTTC
j_gene: TRBJ2-1; abundance: many; d_gene: NA; v_gene: TRBV20-1; CDR3aa: CSAGRGRYNEQFF; CDR3nt: TGCAGTGCGGGCAGGGGACGATACAATGAGCAGTTCTTC
j_gene: TRBJ2-2; abundance: many; d_gene: TRBD1; v_gene: TRBV5-1; CDR3aa: CASSFGQGAGELFF; CDR3nt: TGCGCCAGCAGCTTCGGACAGGGGGCCGGGGAGCTGTTTTTT
j_gene: TRBJ2-1; abundance: many; d_gene: TRBD2; v_gene: TRBV5-4; CDR3aa: CASSSTSGSYNEQFF; CDR3nt: TGTGCCAGCAGCTCCACTAGCGGGAGTTACAATGAGCAGTTCTTC
j_gene: TRBJ2-5; abundance: many; d_gene: TRBD2; v_gene: TRBV11-2; CDR3aa: CASSFQSGRSYF; CDR3nt: TGTGCCAGCAGCTTCCAGAGCGGGAGGTCGTACTTC
j_gene: TRBJ2-7; abundance: many; d_gene: NA; v_gene: TRBV6-1; CDR3aa: CASWDREQYF; CDR3nt: TGTGCCAGCTGGGATAGGGAGCAGTACTTC
j_gene: TRBJ2-1; abundance: many; d_gene: TRBD2; v_gene: TRBV12-3/TRBV12-4; CDR3aa: CASSLGLAGVYNEQFF; CDR3nt: TGTGCCAGCAGTTTAGGACTAGCGGGAGTTTACAATGAGCAGTTCTTC
j_gene: TRBJ1-4; abundance: many; d_gene: NA; v_gene: TRBV11-2; CDR3aa: CASSAQGSTNEKLFF; CDR3nt: TGTGCCAGCAGCGCCCAGGGATCAACTAATGAAAAACTGTTTTTT
j_gene: TRBJ2-3; abundance: many; d_gene: NA; v_gene: TRBV7-9; CDR3aa: CASSLVGGPTDTQYF; CDR3nt: TGTGCCAGCAGCTTAGTTGGGGGCCCCACAGATACGCAGTATTTT
j_gene: TRBJ1-1; abundance: few; d_gene: NA; v_gene: TRBV14; CDR3aa: CASSRFEGRNTEAFF; CDR3nt: TGTGCCAGCAGCCGTTTCGAGGGGAGGAACACTGAAGCTTTCTTT
j_gene: TRBJ2-7; abundance: many; d_gene: TRBD2; v_gene: TRBV30; CDR3aa: CAWSVVASGTGTYYEQYF; CDR3nt: TGTGCCTGGAGTGTAGTGGCTAGCGGGACGGGCACCTACTACGAGCAGTACTTC
j_gene: TRBJ2-7; abundance: many; d_gene: NA; v_gene: TRBV28; CDR3aa: CASSSSGSGEQYF; CDR3nt: TGTGCCAGCAGTTCCAGCGGGTCTGGCGAGCAGTACTTC
j_gene: TRBJ1-1; abundance: many; d_gene: TRBD1; v_gene: TRBV4-3; CDR3aa: CASSQTTGGKAFF; CDR3nt: TGCGCCAGCAGCCAAACGACAGGGGGGAAAGCTTTCTTT
j_gene: TRBJ2-5; abundance: many; d_gene: NA; v_gene: TRBV7-2; CDR3aa: CASTSRVQETQYF; CDR3nt: TGTGCCAGCACTTCGAGGGTTCAAGAGACCCAGTACTTC
j_gene: TRBJ2-3; abundance: many; d_gene: TRBD1; v_gene: TRBV9; CDR3aa: CASSPRQGGTDTQYF; CDR3nt: TGTGCCAGCAGCCCAAGACAGGGTGGCACAGATACGCAGTATTTT
j_gene: TRBJ2-7; abundance: many; d_gene: TRBD1; v_gene: TRBV4-1; CDR3aa: CASSGRTGDEQYF; CDR3nt: TGCGCCAGCAGCGGCCGGACAGGGGACGAGCAGTACTTC
j_gene: TRBJ2-3; abundance: NA; d_gene: NA; v_gene: TRBV4-3; CDR3aa: CASSRTGATDTQYF; CDR3nt: TGTGCCAGCAGCCGTACGGGGGCGACAGATACGCAGTATTTT
j_gene: TRBJ1-3; abundance: NA; d_gene: TRBD1; v_gene: TRBV6-1; CDR3aa: CASSRGQGRNTIYF; CDR3nt: TGTGCCAGCAGCCGAGGACAGGGGAGAAACACCATATATTTT
j_gene: TRBJ2-7; abundance: many; d_gene: TRBD2; v_gene: TRBV29-1; CDR3aa: CSVSWTSGSTEQYF; CDR3nt: TGCAGCGTTTCGTGGACTAGCGGGAGTACCGAGCAGTACTTC
j_gene: TRBJ2-7; abundance: many; d_gene: NA; v_gene: TRBV19; CDR3aa: CASSESDKNSYEQYF; CDR3nt: TGTGCCAGTAGTGAATCGGACAAAAACTCCTACGAGCAGTACTTC
j_gene: TRBJ2-5; abundance: once; d_gene: NA; v_gene: TRBV18; CDR3aa: CAGSLEQGWEETQHF; CDR3nt: TGTGCCGGCTCACTCGAACAGGGTTGGGAAGAGACCCAGCACTTC